Following are 21 T cell receptor beta chains from one sample sequenced in a study of CD8+CD57+ T cells in acquired aplastic anemia. Profiling that covered TCR beta VDJ and CDR3 relied on genomic DNA as its template. TCRdb fed the reads into MiXCR, producing one record per CDR3 protein. The data hold 250,000 to 350,000 distinct CDR3 sequences, with around 60% observed a single time. Sequenced: sorted CD4+, CD8+, or CD8+CD57+ T cells (not recorded which) from PBMCs. The source is a human donor with severe aplastic anemia or a healthy control (not recorded which).

The J gene is TRBJ1-1, the V gene TRBV10-3; D call uncertain. Germline-derived CDR1 and CDR2 are ENHRY and SYGVKD. The CDR3 spans 14 residues. The ends were cut back, 7 bases at V and 5 bases at J, with 17 bases in the middle. The CDR3 is CAITGSARETEAFF. The CDR3 bases are TGTGCCATCACCGGGTCGGCACGGGAGACTGAAGCTTTCTTT.

This clonotype was counted many times. This chain links TRBV20-1 with TRBJ1-2; the D gene is possibly TRBD1 (6 bases). The ends were cut back, 0 bases at V and 7 bases at J, with 18 bases in the middle. CDR3 length: 15 residues. Per the germline V gene, CDR1 is DFQATT and CDR2 is SNEGSKA (reference sequence). The CDR3 bases are TGCAGTGCTAGAGAGACGGGACAATTTCTTGGTGGCTACACCTTC. It translates to CSARETGQFLGGYTF.

The V and J genes are TRBV29-1 and TRBJ1-1; D is unclear. Deletions cut 5 bases from V and 2 bases from J, with 9 bases between. Germline V gene sequence: CDR1 SQVTM, CDR2 ANQGSEA. The CDR3 extends over 12 amino acids. In nucleotides, the CDR3 is TGCAGCGTTAGGATAAGTAACACTGAAGCTTTCTTT. Translated, it gives CSVRISNTEAFF.

The chain recombines TRBV20-1 with TRBJ2-7, with 7 bases that match TRBD1. Trimming at V came to 4 bases and at J to 3 bases, leaving 3 bases not matched to a gene. The germline V gene encodes CDR1 DFQATT and CDR2 SNEGSKA (reference sequence). The CDR3 sequence is 12 residues long. As DNA, the CDR3 is TGCAGTGCTAAGGGGACAGTCTACGAGCAGTACTTC. This translates into CSAKGTVYEQYF.

The chain links TRBV5-1 to TRBJ2-5; 13 bases map to TRBD2. The CDR3 has 18 residues. V lost 4 bases and J lost 6; bases outside the gene matches: 15. Germline assignment: CDR1 SGHRS and CDR2 YFSETQ. The chain's CDR3 is CASSTGLAGATRSKTQYF. CDR3 bases: TGCGCCAGCAGCACTGGACTAGCGGGGGCCACCAGGTCGAAGACCCAGTACTTC. Looking up the rest from reference TRBV5-1 and TRBJ2-5 gives the full variable domain: KAGVTQTPRYLIKTRGQQVTLSCSPISGHRSVSWYQQTPGQGLQFLFEYFSETQRNKGNFPGRFSGRQFSNSRSEMNVSTLELGDSALYLCASSTGLAGATRSKTQYFGPGTRLLVL.

The chain is built from TRBV9 and TRBJ1-1, with 9 bases that match TRBD1. The J segment lost 1 base and the V segment lost 3 bases, leaving 13 bases of the junction unmatched. The CDR3 covers 18 residues. Germline V gene sequence: CDR1 SGDLS, CDR2 YYNGEE. CDR3: CASSATPGTGISNTEAFF. CDR3 coding DNA: TGTGCCAGCAGCGCAACACCCGGGACAGGGATTTCGAACACTGAAGCTTTCTTT.

CDR3 DNA sequence: TGCAGTGCTAGAGTAGGTCCATTCATCGCCCACGAGCAGTACTTC. It translates to CSARVGPFIAHEQYF. The chain is built from TRBV20-1 and TRBJ2-7; D remains unclear. From germline, CDR1 is DFQATT and CDR2 SNEGSKA (reference sequence). This CDR3 comprises 15 residues. Trimming shortened V by 1 base and J by 5 bases, and 18 bases separated the two germline ends.

A few counts support this clonotype. The chain combines TRBV2 with TRBJ2-3; the match to TRBD1 covers 8 bases. The CDR3 runs 14 residues. The V gene end was trimmed by 9 bases and the J gene end by 1 base; junction bases not matched to a gene: 6. Germline V gives CDR1 SNHLY, CDR2 FYNNEI. The CDR3 region is CARQDRVGTDTQYF. CDR3 DNA sequence: TGTGCCAGACAGGACAGGGTGGGCACAGATACGCAGTATTTT.

The rearrangement links TRBV7-9 to TRBJ1-6, with 9 bases aligning to TRBD1. The V and J ends lost 5 bases and 9 bases, in that order; junction bases with no gene match: 5. The CDR3 length is 14 residues. Looked up from germline, CDR1 is SEHNR and CDR2 is FQNEAQ (reference sequence). CDR3 sequence: CASSGTGGVSPLHF. The CDR3 DNA is TGTGCCAGCAGCGGTACAGGGGGCGTTTCACCCCTCCACTTT.

The J gene is TRBJ1-3, the V gene TRBV12-3 or TRBV12-4, with D unresolved. The CDR3 sequence is 11 residues long. V lost 5 bases and J 12 bases, leaving 11 bases between the germline ends. The CDR3 here is CASSRRNSIYF. CDR3 nucleotide sequence: TGTGCCAGCAGTCGCCGAAATAGCATATATTTT.

The chain uses TRBV19 and TRBJ2-3; perhaps TRBD2 as D (6 bases). This CDR3 is built from 16 residues. The V and J ends lost 3 bases and 4 bases respectively, with 17 bases between them. The germline gives CDR1 LNHDA, CDR2 SQIVND (reference sequence). CDR3 sequence: CASSIYRPTGADTQYF. DNA for the CDR3: TGTGCCAGTAGTATCTATCGTCCCACGGGGGCAGATACGCAGTATTTT.

The chain joins TRBV7-2 to TRBJ2-7; 8 bases are a match to TRBD2. Trimming took 5 bases from V and 6 from J; bases not matched to a gene: 12. Per the germline V gene, CDR1 is SGHTA and CDR2 is FQGNSA. This CDR3 spans 15 amino acids. The CDR3 nucleotides are TGTGCCAGCAGCCTCCTACGTACGGGAGGGTCCGAGCAGTACGTC. Protein: CASSLLRTGGSEQYV.

The table lists this clonotype with many counts. The chain uses TRBV5-1 and TRBJ1-2; 8 nucleotides align to TRBD1. The CDR3 is 14 amino acids. J was trimmed by 4 bases and V by 4 bases; bases with no gene match: 6. The germline gives CDR1 SGHRS, CDR2 YFSETQ. The CDR3 DNA sequence: TGCGCCAGCAGCCCTGGACAGGGAAGCTATGGCTACACCTTC. Encoded protein: CASSPGQGSYGYTF.

This clonotype appeared many times. V and J are TRBV7-9 and TRBJ2-2, with 9 bases matching TRBD1. The CDR3 is made up of 18 amino acids. Germline trimming cut 2 bases from V and 3 bases from J; bases unmatched to any gene: 10. Germline assignment: CDR1 SEHNR and CDR2 FQNEAQ (reference sequence). This chain's CDR3 is CASSLRGGQGEDTGELFF. As DNA, the CDR3 is TGTGCCAGCAGCTTAAGGGGGGGACAGGGTGAGGACACCGGGGAGCTGTTTTTT. Full variable domain (rest looked up from reference TRBV7-9 and TRBJ2-2): DTGVSQNPRHKITKRGQNVTFRCDPISEHNRLYWYRQTLGQGPEFLTYFQNEAQLEKSRLLSDRFSAERPKGSFSTLEIQRTEQGDSAMYLCASSLRGGQGEDTGELFFGEGSRLTVL.

This clonotype was observed a few times. The rearrangement joins TRBV29-1 to TRBJ1-5, with 10 bases aligning to TRBD1. Unmatched junction bases numbered 3, after V lost 6 bases and J lost 4 bases. This CDR3 spans 13 amino acids. Germline V lookup: CDR1 SQVTM, CDR2 ANQGSEA. The CDR3 protein is CSVGGQGNQPQHF. CDR3 DNA: TGCAGCGTGGGGGGACAGGGGAATCAGCCCCAGCATTTT.

This clonotype was picked up many times. This chain uses TRBV19 with TRBJ2-2, with D perhaps matching TRBD1 (5 bases). CDR3 size: 15 residues. Per the germline V gene, CDR1 is LNHDA and CDR2 is SQIVND (reference sequence). Trimming left V 2 bases short and J 2 bases short, with 9 bases between. The CDR3 DNA sequence: TGTGCCAGTAGTATATCACAGGTTAACACCGGGGAGCTGTTTTTT. It translates to CASSISQVNTGELFF.

The chain couples TRBV7-8 to TRBJ2-7; maybe TRBD2 (6 bases). The CDR3 sequence is 15 residues long. With 3 bases removed from V and 0 bases from J, the gap between germline ends came to 12 bases. The germline CDR1 and CDR2 sequences are SGHVS and FQNEAQ. The CDR3 region is CASSFNPGSSYEQYF. The CDR3, as DNA: TGTGCCAGCAGCTTTAACCCCGGGAGCTCCTACGAGCAGTACTTC.

The chain carries TRBV24-1 and TRBJ2-7; possible D gene TRBD2, 7 bases. The germline V gene encodes CDR1 KGHDR and CDR2 SFDVKD. The CDR3 length is 16 residues. The V end was cut by 4 bases, the J end by 2 bases, with 17 bases between. The DNA of the CDR3 is TGTGCCACCAGTGACGCAGCGCGGGGGCCTCCCTACGAGCAGTACTTC. This encodes CATSDAARGPPYEQYF.

This clonotype was seen many times. The chain employs TRBV10-3 and TRBJ2-1, with D possibly called TRBD1 or TRBD2 (5 bases each). The germline V gene encodes CDR1 ENHRY and CDR2 SYGVKD. Deletions cut 0 bases from V and 8 bases from J, with 14 bases between. This CDR3 region has 15 residues. CDR3 amino acids: CAISESRGDLDEQFF. The CDR3 coding sequence is TGTGCCATCAGTGAGTCGAGGGGAGACTTAGATGAGCAGTTCTTC.

There are a few counts of this clonotype. The chain is built from TRBV7-3 and TRBJ2-2, with D unclear. The CDR3 has 12 amino acids. Germline CDR1 and CDR2: SGHTA and FQGTGA. V dropped 5 bases and J dropped 3 bases, with 4 bases sitting between them. CDR3 residues: CASSPYTGELFF. In nucleotides, the CDR3 is TGTGCCAGCAGCCCTTACACCGGGGAGCTGTTTTTT. The full variable domain, its missing parts supplied by reference TRBV7-3 and TRBJ2-2, is GAGVSQTPSNKVTEKGKYVELRCDPISGHTALYWYRQSLGQGPEFLIYFQGTGAADDSGLPNDRFFAVRPEGSVSTLKIQRTERGDSAVYLCASSPYTGELFFGEGSRLTVL.

For this clonotype: An end of the junction differs from the germline gene, which may be a read error. This sequence joins TRBV7-9 and TRBJ1-6, with D unresolved. The CDR3 sequence is 16 residues long. CDR1 and CDR2 (germline): SEHNR, FQNEAQ (reference sequence). This CDR3 reads CASSLGASSYNSPLYF. In nucleotides, the CDR3 is TGTGCCAGCAGCTTAGGGGCAAGCTCCTATAATTCACCCCTCTACTTT.